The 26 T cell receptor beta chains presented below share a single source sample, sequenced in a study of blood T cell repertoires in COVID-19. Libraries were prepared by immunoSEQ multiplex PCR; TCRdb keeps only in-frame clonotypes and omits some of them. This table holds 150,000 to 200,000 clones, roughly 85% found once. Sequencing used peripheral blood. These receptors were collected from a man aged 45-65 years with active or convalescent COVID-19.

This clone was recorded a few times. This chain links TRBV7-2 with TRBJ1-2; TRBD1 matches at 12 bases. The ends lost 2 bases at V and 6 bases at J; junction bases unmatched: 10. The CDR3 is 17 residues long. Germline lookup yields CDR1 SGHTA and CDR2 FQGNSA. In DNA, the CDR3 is TGTGCCAGCAGCTTACCCGGGACAGGGGGCATCGGTGATGGCTACACCTTC. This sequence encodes CASSLPGTGGIGDGYTF.

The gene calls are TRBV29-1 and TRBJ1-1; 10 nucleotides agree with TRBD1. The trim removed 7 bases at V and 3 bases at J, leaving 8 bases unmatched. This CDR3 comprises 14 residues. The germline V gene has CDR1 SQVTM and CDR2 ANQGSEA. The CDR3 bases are TGCAGCGCTGACAGGGGGCGCGGGTACACTGAAGCTTTCTTT. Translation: CSADRGRGYTEAFF.

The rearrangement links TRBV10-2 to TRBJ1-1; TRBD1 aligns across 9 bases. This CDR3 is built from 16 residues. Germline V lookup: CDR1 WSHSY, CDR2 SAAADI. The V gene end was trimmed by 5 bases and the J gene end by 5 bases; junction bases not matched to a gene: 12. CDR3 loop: CASSSTDRGPGTEAFF. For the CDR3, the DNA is TGCGCCAGCAGTTCCACGGACAGGGGCCCTGGAACTGAAGCTTTCTTT.

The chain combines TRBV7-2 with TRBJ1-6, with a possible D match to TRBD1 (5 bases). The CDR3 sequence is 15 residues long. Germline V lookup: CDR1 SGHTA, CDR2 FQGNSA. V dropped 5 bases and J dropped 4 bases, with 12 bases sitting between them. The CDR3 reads CASSPWGGYNSPLHF. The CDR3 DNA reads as TGTGCCAGCAGCCCATGGGGGGGGTATAATTCACCCCTCCACTTT. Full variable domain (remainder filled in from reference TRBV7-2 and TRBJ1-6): GAGVSQSPSNKVTEKGKDVELRCDPISGHTALYWYRQSLGQGLEFLIYFQGNSAPDKSGLPSDRFSAERTGGSVSTLTIQRTQQEDSAVYLCASSPWGGYNSPLHFGNGTRLTVT.

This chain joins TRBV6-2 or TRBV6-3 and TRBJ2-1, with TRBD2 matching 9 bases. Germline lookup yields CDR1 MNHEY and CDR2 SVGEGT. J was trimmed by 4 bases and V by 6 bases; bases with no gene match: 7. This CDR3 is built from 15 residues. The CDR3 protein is CASSQGLAGYNEQFF. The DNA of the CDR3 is TGTGCCAGCAGCCAAGGGCTAGCGGGATACAATGAGCAGTTCTTC.

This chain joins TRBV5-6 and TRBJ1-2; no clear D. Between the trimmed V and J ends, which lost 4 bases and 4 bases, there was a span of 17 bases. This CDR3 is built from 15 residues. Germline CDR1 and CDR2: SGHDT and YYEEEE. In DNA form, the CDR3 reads TGTGCCAGCAGCCTGAGGGAGAGCGGGGTCTATGGCTACACCTTC. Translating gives CASSLRESGVYGYTF.

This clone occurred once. Here the CDR3 DNA reads TGTGCCAGCAGCCACCACGGGACTAGCGGGAGAGAGACCCAGTACTTC. Translation gives CASSHHGTSGRETQYF. V gene TRBV11-3 combines with J gene TRBJ2-5; 14 bases match TRBD2. V gave up 5 bases and J gave up 4 bases; unmatched junction bases: 6. Germline CDR1 reads SGHNT; CDR2 reads YENEEA. CDR3 length: 16 amino acids.

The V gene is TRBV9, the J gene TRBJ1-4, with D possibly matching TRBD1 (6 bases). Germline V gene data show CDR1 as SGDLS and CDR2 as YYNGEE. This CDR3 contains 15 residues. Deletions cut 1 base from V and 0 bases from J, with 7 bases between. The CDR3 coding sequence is TGTGCCAGCAGCGTAAGGGGGACAACTAATGAAAAACTGTTTTTT. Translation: CASSVRGTTNEKLFF.

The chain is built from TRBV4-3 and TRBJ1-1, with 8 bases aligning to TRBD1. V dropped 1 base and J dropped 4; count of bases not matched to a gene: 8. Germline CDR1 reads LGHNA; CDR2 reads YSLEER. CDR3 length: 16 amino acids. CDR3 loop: CASSQATGTGSTEAFF. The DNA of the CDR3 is TGCGCCAGCAGCCAAGCGACCGGGACAGGTTCCACTGAAGCTTTCTTT.

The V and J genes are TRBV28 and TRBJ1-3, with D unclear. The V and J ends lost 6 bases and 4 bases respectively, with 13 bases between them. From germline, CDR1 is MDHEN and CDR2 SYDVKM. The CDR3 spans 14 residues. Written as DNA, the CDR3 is TGTGCCAGCAGACTACCAAGCCCGGGAAACACCATATATTTT. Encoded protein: CASRLPSPGNTIYF.

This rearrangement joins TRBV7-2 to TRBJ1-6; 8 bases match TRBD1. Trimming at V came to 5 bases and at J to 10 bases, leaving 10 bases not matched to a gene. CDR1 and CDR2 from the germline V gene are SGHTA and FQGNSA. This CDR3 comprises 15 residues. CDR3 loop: CASSDYRGLGSPLHF. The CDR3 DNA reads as TGTGCCAGCAGCGACTACAGGGGGTTAGGATCACCCCTCCACTTT.

This chain's CDR3 is CASHPNSGNNEQFF. The CDR3 nucleotides are TGTGCCAGCCACCCGAATAGCGGTAACAATGAGCAGTTCTTC. The chain has TRBV19 and TRBJ2-1, with D possibly being TRBD2 (6 bases). Deletions cut 9 bases from V and 5 bases from J, with 17 bases between. CDR1 is LNHDA and CDR2 is SQIVND in the germline V gene (reference sequence). CDR3 length: 14 amino acids.

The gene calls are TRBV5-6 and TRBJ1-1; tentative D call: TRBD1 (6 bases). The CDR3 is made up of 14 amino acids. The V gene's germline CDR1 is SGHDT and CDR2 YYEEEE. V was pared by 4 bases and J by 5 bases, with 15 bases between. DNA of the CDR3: TGTGCCAGCAGCCCCGGACAGTTCGAGACTGAAGCTTTCTTT. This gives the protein CASSPGQFETEAFF.

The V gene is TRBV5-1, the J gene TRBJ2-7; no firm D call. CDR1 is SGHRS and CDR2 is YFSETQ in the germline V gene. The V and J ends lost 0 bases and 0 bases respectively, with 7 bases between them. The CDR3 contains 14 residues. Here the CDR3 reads CASSLDSSSYEQYF. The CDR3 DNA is TGCGCCAGCAGCTTGGACTCAAGCTCCTACGAGCAGTACTTC.

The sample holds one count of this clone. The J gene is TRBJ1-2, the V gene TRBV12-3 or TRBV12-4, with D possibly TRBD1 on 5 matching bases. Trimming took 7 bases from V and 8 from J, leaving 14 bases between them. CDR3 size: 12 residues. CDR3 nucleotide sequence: TGTGCCAGCACGGACACCCTGTGGGGCTACACCTTC. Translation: CASTDTLWGYTF.

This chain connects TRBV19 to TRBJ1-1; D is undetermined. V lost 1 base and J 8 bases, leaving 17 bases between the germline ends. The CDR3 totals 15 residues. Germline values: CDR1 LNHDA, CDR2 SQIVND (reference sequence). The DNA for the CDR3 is TGTGCCAGTAGTATAGCCCCTATAGTCACAGTGGAAGCTTTCTTT. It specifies CASSIAPIVTVEAFF.

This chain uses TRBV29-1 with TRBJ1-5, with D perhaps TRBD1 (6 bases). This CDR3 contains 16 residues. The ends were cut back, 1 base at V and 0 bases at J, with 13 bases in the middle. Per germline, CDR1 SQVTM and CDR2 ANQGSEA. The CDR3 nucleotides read TGCAGCGTTGAAGGGGACACCGTATATAGCAATCAGCCCCAGCATTTT. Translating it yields CSVEGDTVYSNQPQHF.

As DNA, the CDR3 is TGTGCCAGCAGTCCTTCTCCCGGGACAGGGGAAAAACAAAACACCATATATTTT. Amino acids: CASSPSPGTGEKQNTIYF. The V and J genes are TRBV28 and TRBJ1-3; 10 bases match TRBD1. The CDR3 has 18 residues. J was trimmed by 6 bases and V by 5 bases; bases with no gene match: 16. The germline V gene encodes CDR1 MDHEN and CDR2 SYDVKM. Full variable domain (outside the CDR3, taken from reference TRBV28 and TRBJ1-3): DVKVTQSSRYLVKRTGEKVFLECVQDMDHENMFWYRQDPGLGLRLIYFSYDVKMKEKGDIPEGYSVSREKKERFSLILESASTNQTSMYLCASSPSPGTGEKQNTIYFGEGSWLTVV.

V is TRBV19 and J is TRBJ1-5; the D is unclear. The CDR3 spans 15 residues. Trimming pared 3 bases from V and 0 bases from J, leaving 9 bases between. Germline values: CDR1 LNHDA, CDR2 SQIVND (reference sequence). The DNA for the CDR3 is TGTGCCAGTAGTATTCCAGATTATAGCAATCAGCCCCAGCATTTT. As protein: CASSIPDYSNQPQHF.

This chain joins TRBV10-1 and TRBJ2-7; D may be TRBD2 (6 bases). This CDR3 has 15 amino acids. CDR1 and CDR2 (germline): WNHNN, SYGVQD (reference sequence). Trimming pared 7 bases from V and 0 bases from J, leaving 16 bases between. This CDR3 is CASTGGLHSSYEQYF. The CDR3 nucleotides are TGCGCCAGCACCGGGGGACTCCACAGCTCCTACGAGCAGTACTTC.

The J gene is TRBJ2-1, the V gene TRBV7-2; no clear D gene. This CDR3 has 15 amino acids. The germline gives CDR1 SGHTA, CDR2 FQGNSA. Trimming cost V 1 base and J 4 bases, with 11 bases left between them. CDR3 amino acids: CASSLVSTEYNEQFF. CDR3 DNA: TGTGCCAGCAGCTTAGTCAGCACAGAATACAATGAGCAGTTCTTC.

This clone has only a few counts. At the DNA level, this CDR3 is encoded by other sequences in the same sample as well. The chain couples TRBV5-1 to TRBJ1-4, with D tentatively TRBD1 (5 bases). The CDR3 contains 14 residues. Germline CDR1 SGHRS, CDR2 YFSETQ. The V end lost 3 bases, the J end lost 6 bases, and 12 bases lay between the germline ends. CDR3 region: CASSSGRADEKLFF. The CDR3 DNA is TGCGCCAGCAGCTCGGGCAGGGCGGATGAAAAACTGTTTTTT.

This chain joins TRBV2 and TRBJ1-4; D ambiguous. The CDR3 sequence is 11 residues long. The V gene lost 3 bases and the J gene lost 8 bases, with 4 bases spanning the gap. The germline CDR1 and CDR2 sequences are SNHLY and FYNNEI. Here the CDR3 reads CASSDEEKLFF. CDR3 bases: TGTGCCAGCAGTGATGAGGAAAAACTGTTTTTT.

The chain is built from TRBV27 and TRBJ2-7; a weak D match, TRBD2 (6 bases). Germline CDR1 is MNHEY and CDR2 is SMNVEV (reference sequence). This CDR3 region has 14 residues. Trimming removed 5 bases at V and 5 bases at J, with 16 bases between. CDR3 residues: CASSTRYGSDEQYF. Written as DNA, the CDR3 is TGTGCCAGCAGTACCCGGTACGGGAGCGACGAGCAGTACTTC.

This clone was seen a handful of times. CDR3 loop: CASSEEVNYGYTF. CDR3 DNA: TGCGCCAGCAGTGAGGAGGTTAACTATGGCTACACCTTC. V usage is TRBV10-1 and J usage is TRBJ1-2; D is ambiguous. The CDR3 covers 13 residues. Trimming took 2 bases from V and 1 from J, leaving 5 bases between them. CDR1 WNHNN and CDR2 SYGVQD come from the germline V gene (reference sequence).

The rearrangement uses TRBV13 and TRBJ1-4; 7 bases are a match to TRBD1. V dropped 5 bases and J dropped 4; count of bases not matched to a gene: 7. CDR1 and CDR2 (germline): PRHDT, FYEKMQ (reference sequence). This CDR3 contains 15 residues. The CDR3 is CASSPGTAYNEKLFF. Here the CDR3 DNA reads TGTGCCAGCAGCCCCGGGACAGCTTATAATGAAAAACTGTTTTTT.